The next 28 T cell receptor beta chains were all read from a single sample in a study of blood T cell repertoires in COVID-19. Sequenced by immunoSEQ multiplex PCR; TCRdb stores in-frame clones only, minus some. The data hold approximately 280,000 clones, with roughly 84% observed a single time. The specimen sequenced was peripheral blood. All receptors come from a human donor with COVID-19, enrolled during active disease. The donor label of this sample is uncertain.

The chain couples TRBV11-2 to TRBJ2-7, with TRBD1 matching 9 bases. From germline, CDR1 is SGHAT and CDR2 FQNNGV. CDR3 length: 15 residues. V shed 4 bases and J 3 bases; nucleotides not matched to a gene: 7. CDR3 sequence (DNA): TGTGCCAGCAGCTCAGACAGGGGGAATTTCTACGAGCAGTACTTC. Translation gives CASSSDRGNFYEQYF.

The genes are TRBV5-1 and TRBJ2-2; 7 nucleotides agree with TRBD2. The CDR3 length is 15 residues. The trim removed 7 bases at V and 1 base at J, leaving 7 bases unmatched. Germline loops: CDR1 SGHRS, CDR2 YFSETQ. CDR3 region: CASRFPGGNTGELFF. DNA of the CDR3: TGCGCCAGCCGGTTCCCGGGGGGGAACACCGGGGAGCTGTTTTTT.

This sequence joins TRBV6-4 and TRBJ2-1; 10 positions match TRBD2. The junction had 16 bases not matched to a gene; V was cut back by 5 bases and J by 0 bases. Germline V gene data show CDR1 as MRHNA and CDR2 as SNTAGT. The CDR3 consists of 20 residues. The CDR3 is CASSLGPGLALTSSYNEQFF. CDR3 sequence (DNA): TGTGCCAGCAGTTTAGGACCGGGACTAGCGCTCACGAGCTCCTACAATGAGCAGTTCTTC.

This clone was found many times. The chain uses TRBV24-1 and TRBJ2-2; TRBD1 matches at 9 bases. CDR3 length: 14 residues. Germline-derived CDR1 and CDR2 are KGHDR and SFDVKD. J was trimmed by 7 bases and V by 10 bases; bases with no gene match: 9. CDR3 bases: TGTGCCACTCGCACAGGGGGCCAGGGCGGGGAGCTGTTTTTT. It codes for CATRTGGQGGELFF.

The rearrangement joins TRBV5-4 to TRBJ2-7; TRBD1 aligns across 7 bases. CDR1 is SGHNT, CDR2 YYREEE, per germline (reference sequence). The V segment lost 4 bases and the J segment 4 bases; nucleotides outside the gene matches: 5. The CDR3 is 13 residues long. The CDR3 here is CASSDRDRYEQYF. Here the CDR3 DNA reads TGTGCCAGCAGCGACCGGGACAGATACGAGCAGTACTTC.

J is TRBJ2-7 and V is TRBV29-1; D is possibly TRBD2 (6 bases). The CDR3 contains 14 residues. Germline lookup yields CDR1 SQVTM and CDR2 ANQGSEA. Trimming took off 4 bases at V and 5 bases at J, with 18 bases between the two ends. DNA for the CDR3: TGCAGCGTTGGGAGGGGCGAGCAGAACCACGAGCAGTACTTC. As protein: CSVGRGEQNHEQYF.

The rearrangement joins TRBV6-1 to TRBJ1-5; perhaps TRBD1 as D (5 bases). With 2 bases removed from V and 3 bases from J, the gap between germline ends came to 8 bases. The CDR3 is 14 amino acids. Germline assignment: CDR1 MNHNS and CDR2 SASEGT. The CDR3 loop reads CASSESGLNQPQHF. The CDR3 DNA follows: TGTGCCAGCAGTGAATCAGGGCTCAATCAGCCCCAGCATTTT.

The chain joins TRBV2 to TRBJ1-1, with TRBD1 matching over 7 bases. The CDR3 has 15 amino acids. After removal of 6 bases from V and 1 base from J, the junction contained 8 bases not matched to a gene. Germline CDR1 reads SNHLY; CDR2 reads FYNNEI. In DNA, the CDR3 is TGTGCCAGCAGCGCTACGGGACAGCAGAACACTGAAGCTTTCTTT. Its translation: CASSATGQQNTEAFF.

The table lists this clone with a count of one. The chain uses TRBV24-1 and TRBJ1-2; D not certain. The germline V gene encodes CDR1 KGHDR and CDR2 SFDVKD. This CDR3 region has 12 residues. Trimming removed 4 bases from V and 6 bases from J, with 8 bases in between. The CDR3 region has the DNA TGTGCCACCAGTGAGGCGGTGGATGGCTACACCTTC. Translation: CATSEAVDGYTF.

The V and J genes are TRBV6-2 or TRBV6-3 and TRBJ2-1, with 13 bases fitting TRBD2. Germline V gene lookup returns CDR1 MNHEY and CDR2 SVGEGT. The V gene end was trimmed by 5 bases and the J gene end by 9 bases; junction bases not matched to a gene: 7. The CDR3 covers 15 residues. CDR3 DNA sequence: TGTGCCAGCAGTGACGGGACTAGCGGGAAGGTTGAGCAGTTCTTC. Its protein is CASSDGTSGKVEQFF.

This chain uses TRBV9 with TRBJ2-2; possible D gene TRBD2, 5 bases. CDR1 and CDR2 from the germline V gene are SGDLS and YYNGEE. Trimming cost V 0 bases and J 5 bases, with 8 bases left between them. The CDR3 loop spans 14 amino acids. The CDR3 is CASSVVEGTGELFF. DNA for the CDR3: TGTGCCAGCAGCGTAGTCGAGGGAACCGGGGAGCTGTTTTTT.

CDR3 region: CASNQQGADEQFF. CDR3 DNA sequence: TGTGCCAGCAACCAACAGGGGGCCGACGAGCAGTTCTTC. The chain couples TRBV7-8 to TRBJ2-1, with TRBD1 matching 9 bases. The V gene end was trimmed by 7 bases and the J gene end by 10 bases; junction bases not matched to a gene: 8. Germline values: CDR1 SGHVS, CDR2 FQNEAQ. This CDR3 is built from 13 residues.

The chain uses TRBV7-6 and TRBJ1-3; perhaps TRBD1 as D (5 bases). This CDR3 contains 17 residues. V was shortened by 4 bases and J by 2 bases, with 18 bases between the two germline ends. Germline V gene lookup returns CDR1 SGHVS and CDR2 FNYEAQ. CDR3 sequence: CASSSPREGRAGNTIYF. CDR3 nucleotides: TGTGCCAGCAGCTCCCCGCGGGAGGGCAGGGCTGGAAACACCATATATTTT.

The chain combines TRBV7-8 with TRBJ2-2; TRBD2 matches at 8 bases. The CDR3 contains 19 residues. Trimming took 1 base from V and 5 from J; bases not matched to a gene: 15. From germline, CDR1 is SGHVS and CDR2 FQNEAQ. CDR3 in DNA: TGTGCCAGCAGCTTAGGCCCCGGGGGGGCCTCGGGGAGGACCGGGGAGCTGTTTTTT. It specifies CASSLGPGGASGRTGELFF.

For the CDR3, the DNA is TGTGCCAGCACGGCGGGTCAGCCCCAGCATTTT. Protein sequence: CASTAGQPQHF. The chain couples TRBV6-5 to TRBJ1-5; no firm D call. Germline V gene sequence: CDR1 MNHEY, CDR2 SVGAGI. V gave up 7 bases and J gave up 6 bases, with 7 bases separating them. The CDR3 totals 11 residues.

The genes are TRBV12-5 and TRBJ1-1, with 7 bases matching TRBD1. From germline, CDR1 is LGHNT and CDR2 FRNRAP. After removal of 2 bases from V and 4 bases from J, the junction contained 13 bases not matched to a gene. The length of the CDR3 is 17 residues. CDR3 sequence reads: CASGLPNRQGLFTEAFF. DNA of the CDR3: TGTGCTAGTGGTTTGCCAAACCGACAGGGCTTATTCACTGAAGCTTTCTTT.

The chain carries TRBV5-4 and TRBJ1-1; a weak D match, TRBD1 (5 bases). Germline V gene lookup returns CDR1 SGHNT and CDR2 YYREEE (reference sequence). V was cut by 4 bases and J by 4 bases, with 14 bases left in between. The CDR3 length is 14 residues. The CDR3 nucleotides are TGTGCCAGCAGCAGCGGGAATGGGGGCACTGAAGCTTTCTTT. This sequence encodes CASSSGNGGTEAFF. Full variable domain (missing parts from reference TRBV5-4 and TRBJ1-1): ETGVTQSPTHLIKTRGQQVTLRCSSQSGHNTVSWYQQALGQGPQFIFQYYREEENGRGNFPPRFSGLQFPNYSSELNVNALELDDSALYLCASSSGNGGTEAFFGQGTRLTVV.

This clone was observed a few times. V gene TRBV19 combines with J gene TRBJ1-4, with D unresolved. The germline V gene has CDR1 LNHDA and CDR2 SQIVND (reference sequence). Trimming shortened V by 3 bases and J by 0 bases, and 8 bases separated the two germline ends. There are 15 residues in the CDR3. The CDR3 is CASSINTATNEKLFF. For the CDR3, the DNA is TGTGCCAGTAGTATCAACACCGCAACTAATGAAAAACTGTTTTTT.

The gene calls are TRBV11-2 and TRBJ1-5, with TRBD1 identical over 7 bases. V lost 1 base, J lost 0 bases, and 0 bases stayed unmatched. The CDR3 runs 15 residues. Germline CDR1 and CDR2: SGHAT and FQNNGV. The CDR3 DNA is TGTGCCAGCAGCTTAGGACAGGGTAGCAATCAGCCCCAGCATTTT. It yields the protein CASSLGQGSNQPQHF.

The chain uses TRBV19 and TRBJ2-2; D unclear. V gave up 2 bases and J gave up 1 base, with 5 bases separating them. CDR1 LNHDA and CDR2 SQIVND come from the germline V gene (reference sequence). The CDR3 is made up of 14 amino acids. CDR3 amino acids: CASSINWNTGELFF. For the CDR3, the DNA is TGTGCCAGTAGTATAAACTGGAACACCGGGGAGCTGTTTTTT.

This sequence joins TRBV30 and TRBJ2-3, with TRBD2 identical over 11 bases. CDR1 GTSNPN and CDR2 SVGIG come from the germline V gene (reference sequence). The ends lost 0 bases at V and 6 bases at J; junction bases unmatched: 17. This CDR3 has 19 residues. CDR3 in amino acids: CAWSVKGLAAPTHGDTQYF. The CDR3 region has the DNA TGTGCCTGGAGTGTTAAGGGACTAGCGGCACCAACCCATGGGGATACGCAGTATTTT.

V is TRBV2 and J is TRBJ2-2; D perhaps matches TRBD2 (5 bases). Germline lookup yields CDR1 SNHLY and CDR2 FYNNEI. V was shortened by 3 bases and J by 6 bases, with 14 bases between the two germline ends. The CDR3 has 15 amino acids. The CDR3 DNA reads TGTGCCAGCAGTGAGAGAAGAGACGGGGCCGGGGAGCTGTTTTTT. Translated, it gives CASSERRDGAGELFF. Variable domain in full (rest from reference TRBV2 and TRBJ2-2): EPEVTQTPSHQVTQMGQEVILRCVPISNHLYFYWYRQILGQKVEFLVSFYNNEISEKSEIFDDQFSVERPDGSNFTLKIRSTKLEDSAMYFCASSERRDGAGELFFGEGSRLTVL.

V and J are TRBV3-1 (or the pseudogene TRBV3-2) and TRBJ1-2; D gene unclear. The ends were cut back, 1 base at V and 8 bases at J, with 8 bases in the middle. Germline assignment: CDR1 LGHDT and CDR2 YNNKEL (reference sequence). The CDR3 contains 12 residues. The CDR3 nucleotides read TGTGCCAGCAGCCAAGGAGGGCAAGGCTACACCTTC. The encoded protein is CASSQGGQGYTF.

This chain uses TRBV30 with TRBJ2-1; 9 nucleotides line up with TRBD2. The germline V gene encodes CDR1 GTSNPN and CDR2 SVGIG (reference sequence). The CDR3 length is 15 residues. The J segment lost 6 bases and the V segment lost 2 bases, leaving 8 bases of the junction unmatched. The CDR3: CAWSSLAGPSNEQFF. The CDR3 DNA reads as TGTGCCTGGAGTAGTCTAGCGGGACCTTCCAATGAGCAGTTCTTC.

CDR3 DNA: TGTGCCAGCAGCTCCTCGACAGGTCTCGAGCAGTACTTC. Translating it yields CASSSSTGLEQYF. The rearrangement uses TRBV6-5 and TRBJ2-7; D is possibly TRBD1 (6 bases). The CDR3 has 13 amino acids. Germline V gene lookup returns CDR1 MNHEY and CDR2 SVGAGI. Trimming shortened V by 6 bases and J by 6 bases, and 15 bases separated the two germline ends.

The chain is built from TRBV5-8 and TRBJ1-2, with D hard to call. The CDR3 runs 14 residues. Germline-derived CDR1 and CDR2 are SGHTS and YDEGEE. V shed 1 base and J shed 5 bases, with 12 bases lying between them. CDR3 nucleotide sequence: TGTGCCAGCAGCTTGCCCCGGAGAGGGTATGGCTACACCTTC. Translating gives CASSLPRRGYGYTF.

This clone was detected only once. The rearrangement joins TRBV6-5 to TRBJ2-2, with D possibly matching TRBD1 (6 bases). Germline loops: CDR1 MNHEY, CDR2 SVGAGI. Trimming shortened V by 10 bases and J by 6 bases, and 15 bases separated the two germline ends. CDR3 length: 13 amino acids. The CDR3 nucleotides are TGTGCCACCCGGACAGAATTCTCCGGGGAGCTGTTTTTT. Translation: CATRTEFSGELFF.

The CDR3 sequence: CASSLGSGRAEGNTQYF. The CDR3 DNA reads TGCGCCAGCAGCTTAGGTAGCGGGAGGGCCGAGGGAAATACGCAGTATTTT. The chain is built from TRBV5-1 and TRBJ2-3, with TRBD2 matching over 11 bases. The CDR3 sequence is 17 residues long. V was pared by 2 bases and J by 7 bases, with 12 bases of the junction left unmatched. Germline V CDR1 and CDR2: SGHRS, YFSETQ.